This T cell receptor (beta chain) was identified in a study of blood T cells in healthy people across ages. Whole-study results and caveats: Those diversity estimates obtained from one million T cells were thought to be underestimates. TCR beta diversity was tightly associated with the proportion of naive T cells. The unknown donor CMV status may have confounded expanded clonotype changes.

As regards this clonotype: Its antigen is unidentified.

A J-beta primer mix and a sample-barcoded 5' primer were used in a second PCR of roughly 7 to 12 cycles. TCRdb re-derived calls from the 5' RACE reads in MiXCR, one entry per CDR3 protein. The table lists 850,000 to 1,300,000 distinct CDR3 sequences, around 43% of them singletons. This CDR3 has 13 residues. Germline V CDR1 and CDR2: DFQATT, SNEGSKA (reference sequence). Deletions cut 0 bases from V and 8 bases from J, with 12 bases between. J is TRBJ2-3 and V is TRBV20-1; a possible D gene is TRBD1 (5 bases). The sequence was collected from a woman in her sixties or seventies in good health. Material: blood. CDR3 bases: TGCAGTGCTAGAGAAACCCACCAGGGTACGCAGTATTTT. Protein: CSARETHQGTQYF.